The next 19 T cell receptor beta chains were all read from a single sample in a study of blood T cell repertoires in COVID-19. Libraries were prepared by immunoSEQ multiplex PCR; TCRdb keeps only in-frame clonotypes and omits some of them. This sample yields some 260,000 clones, of which 88% are seen a single time; 9.5% to 13% belongs to the top ten. The sample was peripheral blood. The receptor source for this set is a woman in her 70s with COVID-19, enrolled during active disease.

The chain employs TRBV3-1 (or the pseudogene TRBV3-2) and TRBJ1-2; TRBD1 matches 7 bases. Looked up from germline, CDR1 is LGHDT and CDR2 is YNNKEL (reference sequence). The CDR3 contains 14 residues. The V and J ends lost 6 bases and 8 bases, in that order; junction bases with no gene match: 12. CDR3 sequence reads: CASSQLTGPTGYTF. The CDR3 region has the DNA TGTGCCAGCAGTCAGCTGACAGGGCCCACGGGCTACACCTTC.

DNA of the CDR3: TGTGCCAGCTCACCTCACAGAATTTTGAACACTGAAGCTTTCTTT. Its protein is CASSPHRILNTEAFF. The chain joins TRBV18 to TRBJ1-1; no reliable D call. Germline V gene sequence: CDR1 KGHSH, CDR2 LQKENI. V was cut by 3 bases and J by 0 bases, with 11 bases left in between. This CDR3 is built from 15 residues.

The chain combines TRBV5-6 with TRBJ1-2, with D uncertain. In germline, CDR1 is SGHDT, CDR2 YYEEEE. The CDR3 has 13 amino acids. V gave up 1 base and J gave up 3 bases, with 7 bases separating them. The DNA of the CDR3 is TGTGCCAGCAGCTTGAACGGAGACTATGGCTACACCTTC. It encodes CASSLNGDYGYTF.

The chain joins TRBV29-1 to TRBJ1-1, with 7 bases identical to TRBD1. The CDR3 contains 13 residues. Germline V lookup: CDR1 SQVTM, CDR2 ANQGSEA. With V trimmed by 4 bases and J by 6 bases, 8 bases remained unmatched. CDR3 in amino acids: CSVVAGGGAEAFF. The CDR3 bases are TGCAGCGTTGTAGCAGGGGGTGGTGCTGAAGCTTTCTTT.

The chain employs TRBV4-3 and TRBJ2-5, with TRBD1 as a possible D gene (6 bases). This CDR3 spans 15 amino acids. V lost 3 bases to trimming and J lost 1 base, with 12 bases between them. CDR1 and CDR2 from the germline V gene are LGHNA and YSLEER. The CDR3 protein is CASSQTGKLQETQYF. As DNA, the CDR3 is TGCGCCAGCAGCCAGACAGGCAAGCTCCAAGAGACCCAGTACTTC.

This chain links TRBV4-2 with TRBJ1-5; 8 nucleotides align to TRBD1. Unmatched junction bases numbered 4, after V lost 1 base and J lost 2 bases. Per germline, CDR1 LGHNA and CDR2 YNFKEQ. The CDR3 has 16 residues. Here the CDR3 reads CASSQGPTGGNQPQHF. CDR3 coding DNA: TGTGCCAGCAGCCAAGGGCCGACAGGGGGCAATCAGCCCCAGCATTTT.

The chain uses TRBV28 and TRBJ1-2, with TRBD1 matching 7 bases. Germline V gene lookup returns CDR1 MDHEN and CDR2 SYDVKM. V lost 1 base, J lost 5 bases, and 4 bases stayed unmatched. The CDR3 extends over 14 amino acids. CDR3 protein: CASSLFRDRYGYTF. CDR3 DNA: TGTGCCAGCAGTTTATTTCGGGACAGATATGGCTACACCTTC.

This chain links TRBV28 with TRBJ2-3, with 12 bases lining up with TRBD2. Germline V gives CDR1 MDHEN, CDR2 SYDVKM. The CDR3 runs 14 residues. The V gene end was trimmed by 6 bases and the J gene end by 5 bases; junction bases not matched to a gene: 3. The CDR3, as DNA: TGTGCCAGCAGGGCTAGCGGGAGGGTAGATACGCAGTATTTT. Its translation: CASRASGRVDTQYF.

V gene TRBV12-3 or TRBV12-4 combines with J gene TRBJ2-7; 8 bases are shared with TRBD2. Germline trimming cut 6 bases from V and 3 bases from J; bases unmatched to any gene: 4. The CDR3 contains 13 residues. The CDR3 loop is CASSRTSYYEQYF. The DNA of the CDR3 is TGTGCCAGCAGCCGGACTAGCTACTACGAGCAGTACTTC.

The V and J genes are TRBV10-3 and TRBJ1-1, with unresolved D. The V gene's germline CDR1 is ENHRY and CDR2 SYGVKD. The CDR3 has 13 amino acids. With 3 bases removed from V and 3 bases from J, the gap between germline ends came to 8 bases. CDR3 sequence reads: CAISDGVHTEAFF. The CDR3 bases are TGTGCCATCAGTGACGGGGTACACACTGAAGCTTTCTTT.

This rearrangement joins TRBV28 to TRBJ1-5, with 9 nucleotides matching TRBD1. The CDR3 has 15 amino acids. V shed 8 bases, J shed 5 bases, and the junction held 10 bases outside the gene matches. Germline assignment: CDR1 MDHEN and CDR2 SYDVKM. The CDR3, as DNA: TGTGCCAGCCAGGGGCCGGGACAGGGACATCAGCCCCAGCATTTT. This sequence encodes CASQGPGQGHQPQHF. Filled out from reference TRBV28 and TRBJ1-5, the complete variable domain reads DVKVTQSSRYLVKRTGEKVFLECVQDMDHENMFWYRQDPGLGLRLIYFSYDVKMKEKGDIPEGYSVSREKKERFSLILESASTNQTSMYLCASQGPGQGHQPQHFGDGTRLSIL.

This chain uses TRBV24-1 with TRBJ1-2, with TRBD1 identical over 8 bases. Trimming at V came to 4 bases and at J to 7 bases, leaving 13 bases not matched to a gene. The germline V gene has CDR1 KGHDR and CDR2 SFDVKD. The CDR3 is 16 amino acids. The CDR3 sequence is CATSDTAGTGESGYTF. The CDR3, as DNA: TGTGCCACCAGTGACACCGCTGGGACAGGCGAATCTGGCTACACCTTC.

This chain connects TRBV27 to TRBJ2-7; TRBD2 is a possible D gene (5 bases). This CDR3 region has 14 residues. The germline CDR1 and CDR2 sequences are MNHEY and SMNVEV (reference sequence). The V end lost 3 bases, the J end lost 2 bases, and 11 bases lay between the germline ends. The CDR3 DNA reads as TGTGCCAGCAGTTTGGGCCTAGCAACCTACGAGCAGTACTTC. It is translated as CASSLGLATYEQYF.

Here the CDR3 DNA reads TGTGCCAGCAGCCGACTAGCACTGAACACCGGGGAGCTGTTTTTT. It specifies CASSRLALNTGELFF. This rearrangement joins TRBV4-2 to TRBJ2-2; 7 bases map to TRBD2. V was clipped by 4 bases and J by 1 base; unmatched bases: 3. The CDR3 consists of 15 residues. CDR1 LGHNA and CDR2 YNFKEQ come from the germline V gene.

The chain couples TRBV24-1 to TRBJ1-5; 8 bases line up with TRBD1. Germline lookup yields CDR1 KGHDR and CDR2 SFDVKD. Germline trimming cut 9 bases from V and 4 bases from J; bases unmatched to any gene: 4. This CDR3 is 13 amino acids long. In DNA, the CDR3 is TGTGCCACCTTAAGACAGGGGAATCAGCCCCAGCATTTT. It is translated as CATLRQGNQPQHF.

The chain links TRBV7-9 to TRBJ1-5; TRBD1 matches 7 bases. Germline values: CDR1 SEHNR, CDR2 FQNEAQ (reference sequence). The V gene end was trimmed by 5 bases and the J gene end by 4 bases; junction bases not matched to a gene: 5. The CDR3 totals 14 residues. CDR3 in amino acids: CASSPDRDNQPQHF. The CDR3 nucleotides are TGTGCCAGCAGCCCAGACAGGGATAATCAGCCCCAGCATTTT.

This chain joins TRBV27 and TRBJ2-1, with 8 bases identical to TRBD1. Losses at the gene ends were 1 base for V and 10 bases for J; bases not matched to a gene: 12. CDR3 length: 16 amino acids. Per the germline V gene, CDR1 is MNHEY and CDR2 is SMNVEV (reference sequence). The CDR3 sequence: CASSLLAQGEWWEQFF. CDR3 coding DNA: TGTGCCAGCAGTTTATTGGCACAGGGGGAATGGTGGGAGCAGTTCTTC.

As concerns this clone: Relative to the germline gene, one junction end is altered; a read error may explain this. The chain carries TRBV4-1 and TRBJ2-7; TRBD2 is a possible D gene (6 bases). The V gene's germline CDR1 is MGHRA and CDR2 YSYEKL. The CDR3 loop spans 12 amino acids. CDR3: CASSQDFWEVMF. The CDR3 nucleotides read TGCGCCAGCAGCCAAGATTTTTGGGAGGTGATGTTC.

The rearrangement uses TRBV11-2 and TRBJ2-7; TRBD1 might be the D (5 bases). The V gene lost 5 bases and the J gene lost 0 bases, with 14 bases spanning the gap. The length of the CDR3 is 15 residues. From germline, CDR1 is SGHAT and CDR2 FQNNGV. The CDR3 spells CASSIYAGPSYEQYF. CDR3 DNA sequence: TGTGCCAGCAGCATTTATGCAGGGCCCTCCTACGAGCAGTACTTC.